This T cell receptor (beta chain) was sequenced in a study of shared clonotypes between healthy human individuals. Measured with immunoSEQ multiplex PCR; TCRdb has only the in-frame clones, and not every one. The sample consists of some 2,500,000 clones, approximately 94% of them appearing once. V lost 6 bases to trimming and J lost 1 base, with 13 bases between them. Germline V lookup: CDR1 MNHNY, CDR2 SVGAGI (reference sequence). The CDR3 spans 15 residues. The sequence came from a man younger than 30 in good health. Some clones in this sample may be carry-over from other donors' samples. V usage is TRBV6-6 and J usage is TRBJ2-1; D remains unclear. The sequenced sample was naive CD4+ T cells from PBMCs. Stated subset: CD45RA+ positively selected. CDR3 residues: CASSKTVSSYNEQFF. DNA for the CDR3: TGTGCCAGCAGCAAGACCGTGTCTTCCTACAATGAGCAGTTCTTC.